This T cell receptor beta chain was identified in a study of OX40 agonist ivuxolimab in advanced cancers. At the level of the whole study: Ivuxolimab was an agonistic, fully human IgG2 monoclonal antibody directed against OX40 (CD134), a costimulatory receptor. Patients were allowed to have had prior anti-PD-1, anti-PD-L1 or anti-CTLA-4 therapy, and 40% of the dose-escalation patients had been treated with checkpoint inhibitors. Intravenous ivuxolimab was administered to patients every 2 weeks at six dose levels: 0.01, 0.1, 0.3, 1.5, 3 and 10 mg/kg. Peripheral TCRbeta sequencing was intended to test whether TCR sequence diversity was altered and clonal T-cell expansion was caused by ivuxolimab. Of the approximately 50 dose-escalation patients, hepatocellular carcinoma was present in around 19, melanoma in around 15, renal cell carcinoma in 9 and head and neck cancer in 9. Partial responses were achieved by three dose-escalation patients, of whom one had hepatocellular carcinoma and two had cutaneous melanoma. The paper covers the monotherapy dose-escalation part of the phase I ivuxolimab trial, which included N ≈ 52 patients. In the dose-escalation cohort, 82.7% of patients were male, and the mean age was approximately 64 years, with a range of roughly 20 to 85.

V and J are truncated by 1 base and 8 bases respectively, leaving an intervening sequence of 5 bases. Taken from the germline V gene, the CDR1 and CDR2 loops are MGHDK and SYGVNS. Measured from the cysteine to the phenylalanine, the CDR3 is 12 residues long. The only DNA kept is the CDR3, 36 bases in frame from the first base. Genomic DNA was isolated from the sorted cells so that the TCRbeta CDR3 region could be sequenced. The immunoSEQ Assay was used to sequence the TCRbeta CDR3 regions. TCRdb obtained this table from immuneACCESS and retained in-frame rearrangements with V and J assigned. These tables miss some clones; where compared with another copy, unresolved V genes account for less than half of the shortfall, and the remainder is unexplained. The sample table shows some 27,000 clones, and over 75% are seen once. The ten largest clones represent 24% of the sample. With respect to this clone: Its antigen is currently not known. Base qualities are missing; no much larger clone stands one base away.

What the authors observed across the whole study: In the 0.1-3.0 mg/kg groups, partial responders had among the lowest normalized peripheral clonal expansion, particularly in CD8+ T cells. The antigen specificity of the clonally expanded peripheral T cells was not determined. Clonal expansion of both CD4+ and CD8+ blood T cells was observed from baseline to week 6 at doses 0.1 to 3.0 mg/kg. After ivuxolimab, expanded clones were on average more numerous among CD8+ T cells than among CD4+ T cells. Low levels of normalized T-cell clonal expansion were also seen in some patients who did not respond.

The trial excluded patients who had a history of autoimmune disease or were on systemic immunosuppression. In every dose cohort, peripheral blood was drawn for TCR sequencing at baseline, cycle 4 day 1, and cycle 7 day 1. Samples came from an open-label, multicenter, first-in-human phase I dose-escalation trial of ivuxolimab. Adults with locally advanced or metastatic head and neck squamous cell, hepatocellular, melanoma or renal cell carcinoma were enrolled in the trial. Before TCR sequencing, CD4+ T cells and CD8+ T cells from peripheral blood were sorted into separate populations. The sequence came from an adult with an advanced solid tumor such as melanoma, head and neck, liver or kidney cancer. Source: CD4+ or CD8+ T cells sorted from blood, taken in a trial of the OX40 agonist ivuxolimab. The V gene is TRBV25-1 and the J gene is TRBJ2-2; no confident D gene assignment can be made. The sequenced DNA is TGTGCCAGCAGTGAATCCTGGGGGGAGCTGTTTTTT. The resulting protein is CASSESWGELFF.